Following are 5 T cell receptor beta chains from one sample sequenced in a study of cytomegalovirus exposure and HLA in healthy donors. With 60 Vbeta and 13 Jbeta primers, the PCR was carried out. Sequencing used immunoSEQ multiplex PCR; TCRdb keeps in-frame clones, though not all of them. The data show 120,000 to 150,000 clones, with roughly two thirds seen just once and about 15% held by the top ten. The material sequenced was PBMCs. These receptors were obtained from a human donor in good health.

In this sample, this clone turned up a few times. The CDR3 sequence: CATKQENEKLFF. The CDR3 region has the DNA TGTGCCACGAAACAGGAAAATGAAAAACTGTTTTTT. The gene calls are TRBV10-3 and TRBJ1-4, with D possibly being TRBD1 (5 bases). The CDR3 is 12 residues long. Germline V CDR1 and CDR2: ENHRY, SYGVKD. The germline V and J ends were trimmed by 10 bases and 5 bases, with 11 bases remaining between them.

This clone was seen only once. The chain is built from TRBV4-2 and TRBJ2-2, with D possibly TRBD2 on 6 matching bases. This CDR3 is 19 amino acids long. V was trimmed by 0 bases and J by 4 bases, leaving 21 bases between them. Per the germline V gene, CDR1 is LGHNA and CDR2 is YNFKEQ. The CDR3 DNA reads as TGTGCCAGCAGCCAAGACTCCTCGGGCGAGACTAGGGGCACCGGGGAGCTGTTTTTT. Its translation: CASSQDSSGETRGTGELFF.

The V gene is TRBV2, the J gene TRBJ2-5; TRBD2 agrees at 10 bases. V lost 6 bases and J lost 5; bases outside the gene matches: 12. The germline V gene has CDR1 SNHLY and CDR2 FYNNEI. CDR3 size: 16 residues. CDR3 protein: CASSRRSAGGTETQYF. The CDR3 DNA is TGTGCCAGCAGCCGACGGTCAGCGGGGGGGACGGAGACCCAGTACTTC.

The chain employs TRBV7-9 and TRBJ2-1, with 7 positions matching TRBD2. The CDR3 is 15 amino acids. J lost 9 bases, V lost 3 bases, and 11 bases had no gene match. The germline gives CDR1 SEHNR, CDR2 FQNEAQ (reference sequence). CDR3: CASSFETSYYTEQFF. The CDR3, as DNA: TGTGCCAGCAGCTTTGAGACTAGCTATTATACTGAGCAGTTCTTC.

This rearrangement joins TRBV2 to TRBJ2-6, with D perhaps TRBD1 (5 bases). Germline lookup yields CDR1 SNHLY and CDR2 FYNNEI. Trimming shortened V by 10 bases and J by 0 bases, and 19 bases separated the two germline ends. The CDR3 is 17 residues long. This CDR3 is CAILSAGISSGANVLTF. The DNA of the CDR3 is TGTGCCATCCTGAGCGCAGGGATAAGCTCTGGGGCCAACGTCCTGACTTTC.